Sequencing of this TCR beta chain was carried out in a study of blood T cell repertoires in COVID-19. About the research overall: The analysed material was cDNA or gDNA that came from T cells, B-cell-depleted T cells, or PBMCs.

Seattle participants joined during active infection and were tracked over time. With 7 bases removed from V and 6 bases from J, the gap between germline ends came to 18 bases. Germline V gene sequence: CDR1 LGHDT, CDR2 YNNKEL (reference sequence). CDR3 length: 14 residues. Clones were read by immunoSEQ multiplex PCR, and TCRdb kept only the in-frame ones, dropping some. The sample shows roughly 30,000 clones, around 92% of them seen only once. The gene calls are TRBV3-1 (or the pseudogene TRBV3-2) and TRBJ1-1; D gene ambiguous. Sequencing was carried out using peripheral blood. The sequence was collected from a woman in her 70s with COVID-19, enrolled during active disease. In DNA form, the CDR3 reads TGTGCCAGCAACCTTTTTGGAGGAGTCGCTGAAGCTTTCTTT. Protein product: CASNLFGGVAEAFF.